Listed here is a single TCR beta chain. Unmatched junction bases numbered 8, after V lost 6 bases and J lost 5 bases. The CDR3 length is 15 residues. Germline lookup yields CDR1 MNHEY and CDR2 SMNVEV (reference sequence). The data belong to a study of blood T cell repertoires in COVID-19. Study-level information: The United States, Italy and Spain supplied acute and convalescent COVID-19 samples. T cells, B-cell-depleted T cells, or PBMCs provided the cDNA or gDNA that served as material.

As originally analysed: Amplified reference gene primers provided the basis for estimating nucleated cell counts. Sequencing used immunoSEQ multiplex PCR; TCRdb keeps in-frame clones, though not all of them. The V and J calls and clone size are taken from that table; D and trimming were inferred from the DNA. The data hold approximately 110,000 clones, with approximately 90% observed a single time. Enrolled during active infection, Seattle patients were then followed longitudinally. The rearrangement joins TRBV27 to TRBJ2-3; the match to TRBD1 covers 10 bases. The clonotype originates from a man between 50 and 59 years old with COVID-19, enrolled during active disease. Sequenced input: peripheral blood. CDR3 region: CASRRQGAVRDTQYF. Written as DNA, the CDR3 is TGTGCCAGCAGACGACAGGGGGCGGTTAGAGATACGCAGTATTTT.